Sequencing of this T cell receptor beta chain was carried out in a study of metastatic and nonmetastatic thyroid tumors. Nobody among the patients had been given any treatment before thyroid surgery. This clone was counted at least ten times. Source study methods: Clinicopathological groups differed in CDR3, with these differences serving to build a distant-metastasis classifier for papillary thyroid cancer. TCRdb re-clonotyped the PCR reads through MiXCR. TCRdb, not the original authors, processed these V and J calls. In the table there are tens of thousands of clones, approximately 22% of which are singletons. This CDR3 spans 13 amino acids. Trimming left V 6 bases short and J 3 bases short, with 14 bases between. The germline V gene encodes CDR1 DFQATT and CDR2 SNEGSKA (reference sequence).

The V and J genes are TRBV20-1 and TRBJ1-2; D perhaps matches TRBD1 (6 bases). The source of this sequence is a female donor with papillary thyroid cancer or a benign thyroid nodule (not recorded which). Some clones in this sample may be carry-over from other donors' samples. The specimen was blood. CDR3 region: CSAWPAGDYGYTF. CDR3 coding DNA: TGCAGTGCCTGGCCGGCAGGGGACTATGGCTACACCTTC.